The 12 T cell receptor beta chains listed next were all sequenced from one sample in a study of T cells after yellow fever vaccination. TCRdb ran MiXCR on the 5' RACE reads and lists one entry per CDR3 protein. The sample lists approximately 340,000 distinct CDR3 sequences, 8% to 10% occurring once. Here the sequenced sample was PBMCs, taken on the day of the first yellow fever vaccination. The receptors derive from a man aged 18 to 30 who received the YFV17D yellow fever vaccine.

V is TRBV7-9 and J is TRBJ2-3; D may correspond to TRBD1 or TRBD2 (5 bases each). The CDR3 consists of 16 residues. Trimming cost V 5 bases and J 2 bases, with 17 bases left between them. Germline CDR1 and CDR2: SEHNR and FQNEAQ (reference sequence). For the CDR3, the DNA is TGTGCCAGCAGCCTGGCCCGAACGGGGCTCACAGATACGCAGTATTTT. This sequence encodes CASSLARTGLTDTQYF.

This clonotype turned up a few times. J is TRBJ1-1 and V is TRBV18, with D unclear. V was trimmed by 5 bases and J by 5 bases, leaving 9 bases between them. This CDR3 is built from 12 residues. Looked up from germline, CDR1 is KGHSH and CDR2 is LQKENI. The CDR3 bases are TGTGCCAGCTCAGATTATGGTACTGAAGCTTTCTTT. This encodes CASSDYGTEAFF. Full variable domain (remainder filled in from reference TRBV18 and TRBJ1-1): NAGVMQNPRHLVRRRGQEARLRCSPMKGHSHVYWYRQLPEEGLKFMVYLQKENIIDESGMPKERFSAEFPKEGPSILRIQQVVRGDSAAYFCASSDYGTEAFFGQGTRLTVV.

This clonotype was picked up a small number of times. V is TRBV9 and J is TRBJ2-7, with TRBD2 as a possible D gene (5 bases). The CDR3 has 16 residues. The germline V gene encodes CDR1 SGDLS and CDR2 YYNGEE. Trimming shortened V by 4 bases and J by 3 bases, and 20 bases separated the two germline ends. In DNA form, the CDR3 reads TGTGCCAGCAGCCCCGAGAGGACGGGGAACAACTACGAGCAGTACGTC. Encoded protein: CASSPERTGNNYEQYV.

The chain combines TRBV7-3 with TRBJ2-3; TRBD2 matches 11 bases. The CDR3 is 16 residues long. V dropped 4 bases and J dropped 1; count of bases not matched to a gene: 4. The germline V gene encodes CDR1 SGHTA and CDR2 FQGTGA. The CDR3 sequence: CASSSPTSGGTDTQYF. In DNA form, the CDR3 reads TGTGCCAGCAGCTCCCCGACTAGCGGGGGCACAGATACGCAGTATTTT.

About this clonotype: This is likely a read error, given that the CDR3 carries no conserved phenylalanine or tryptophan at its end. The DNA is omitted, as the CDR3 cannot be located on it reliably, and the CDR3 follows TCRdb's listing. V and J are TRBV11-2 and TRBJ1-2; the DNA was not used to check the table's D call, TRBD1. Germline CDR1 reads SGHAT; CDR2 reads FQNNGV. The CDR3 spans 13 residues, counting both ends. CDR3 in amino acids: CASSVGDRGLEGV.

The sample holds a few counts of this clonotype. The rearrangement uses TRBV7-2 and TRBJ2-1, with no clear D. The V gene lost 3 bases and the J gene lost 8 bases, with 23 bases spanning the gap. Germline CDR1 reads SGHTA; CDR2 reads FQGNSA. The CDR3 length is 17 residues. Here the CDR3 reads CASSLGPAASLGYEQFF. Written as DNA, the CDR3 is TGTGCCAGCAGCTTGGGTCCCGCTGCGTCCTTGGGCTATGAGCAGTTCTTC.

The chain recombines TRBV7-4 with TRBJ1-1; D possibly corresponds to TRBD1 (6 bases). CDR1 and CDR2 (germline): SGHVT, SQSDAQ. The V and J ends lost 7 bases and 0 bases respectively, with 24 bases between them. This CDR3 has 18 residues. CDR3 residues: CASNRSTFRGSMNTEAFF. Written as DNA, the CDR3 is TGTGCCAGCAACCGCTCCACTTTCAGGGGTTCAATGAACACTGAAGCTTTCTTT.

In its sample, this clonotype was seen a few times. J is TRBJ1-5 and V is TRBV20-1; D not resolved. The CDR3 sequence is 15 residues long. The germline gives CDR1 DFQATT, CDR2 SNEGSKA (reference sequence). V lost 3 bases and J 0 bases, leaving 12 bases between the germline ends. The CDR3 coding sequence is TGCAGTGCTAGTATAGCCGGAGATAGCAATCAGCCCCAGCATTTT. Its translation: CSASIAGDSNQPQHF.

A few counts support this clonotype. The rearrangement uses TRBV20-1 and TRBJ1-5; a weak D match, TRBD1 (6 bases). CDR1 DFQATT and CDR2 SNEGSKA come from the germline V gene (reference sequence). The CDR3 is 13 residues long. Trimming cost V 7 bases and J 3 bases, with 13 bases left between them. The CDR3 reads CSVKDSFNQPQHF. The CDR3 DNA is TGCAGTGTTAAGGACAGCTTCAATCAGCCCCAGCATTTT.

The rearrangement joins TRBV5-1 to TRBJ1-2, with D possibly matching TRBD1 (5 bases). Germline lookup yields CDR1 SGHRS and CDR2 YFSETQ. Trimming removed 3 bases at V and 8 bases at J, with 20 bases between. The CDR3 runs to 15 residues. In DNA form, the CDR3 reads TGCGCCAGCAGCTCCCTCCAAGCGGGGGGAGAAGGCTACACCTTC. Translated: CASSSLQAGGEGYTF.

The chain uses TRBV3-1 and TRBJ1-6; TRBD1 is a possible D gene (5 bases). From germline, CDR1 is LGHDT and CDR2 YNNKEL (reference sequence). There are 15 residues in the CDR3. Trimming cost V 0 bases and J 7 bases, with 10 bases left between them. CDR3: CASSQDGAANSPLHF. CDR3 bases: TGTGCCAGCAGCCAAGATGGGGCCGCGAATTCACCCCTCCACTTT.

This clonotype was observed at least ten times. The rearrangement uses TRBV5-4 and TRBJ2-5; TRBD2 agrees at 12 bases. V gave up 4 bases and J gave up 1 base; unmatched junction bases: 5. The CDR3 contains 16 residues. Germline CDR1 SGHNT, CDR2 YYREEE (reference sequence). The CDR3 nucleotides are TGTGCCAGCAGCGGAACTAGCGGGGGGCCCCAAGAGACCCAGTACTTC. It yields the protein CASSGTSGGPQETQYF.